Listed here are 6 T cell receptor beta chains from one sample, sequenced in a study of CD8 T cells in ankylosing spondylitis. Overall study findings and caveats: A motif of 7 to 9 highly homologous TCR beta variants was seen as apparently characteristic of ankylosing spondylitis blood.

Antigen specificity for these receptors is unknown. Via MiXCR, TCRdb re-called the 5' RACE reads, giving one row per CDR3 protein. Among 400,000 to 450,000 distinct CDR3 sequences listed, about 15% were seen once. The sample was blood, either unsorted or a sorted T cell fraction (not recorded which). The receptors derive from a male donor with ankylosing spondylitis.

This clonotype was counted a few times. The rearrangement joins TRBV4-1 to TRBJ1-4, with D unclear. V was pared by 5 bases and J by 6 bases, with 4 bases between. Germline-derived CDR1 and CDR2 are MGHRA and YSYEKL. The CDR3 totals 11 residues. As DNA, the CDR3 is TGCGCCAGCAGCTATCATGAAAAACTGTTTTTT. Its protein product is CASSYHEKLFF.

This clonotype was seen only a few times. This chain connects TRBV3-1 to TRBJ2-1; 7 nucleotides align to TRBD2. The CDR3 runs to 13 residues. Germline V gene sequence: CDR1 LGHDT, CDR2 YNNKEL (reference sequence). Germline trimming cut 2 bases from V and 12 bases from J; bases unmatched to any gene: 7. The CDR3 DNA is TGTGCCAGCAGCCAAAGTGACCCGGGAGGGCAGTTCTTC. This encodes CASSQSDPGGQFF.

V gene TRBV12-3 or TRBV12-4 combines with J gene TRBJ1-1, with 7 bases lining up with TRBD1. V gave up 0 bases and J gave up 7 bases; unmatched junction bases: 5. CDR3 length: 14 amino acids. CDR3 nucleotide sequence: TGTGCCAGCAGTTTAGCGGGGACAGACTATGAAGCTTTCTTT. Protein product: CASSLAGTDYEAFF.

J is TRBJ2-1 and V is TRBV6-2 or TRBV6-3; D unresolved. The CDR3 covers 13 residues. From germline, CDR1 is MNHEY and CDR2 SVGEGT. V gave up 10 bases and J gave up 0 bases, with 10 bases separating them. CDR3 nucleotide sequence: TGTGCCATACAGATCGACTCCTACAATGAGCAGTTCTTC. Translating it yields CAIQIDSYNEQFF.

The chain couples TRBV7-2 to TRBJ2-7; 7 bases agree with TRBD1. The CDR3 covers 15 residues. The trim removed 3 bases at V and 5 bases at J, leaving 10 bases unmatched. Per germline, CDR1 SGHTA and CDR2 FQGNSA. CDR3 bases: TGTGCCAGCAGCTTCTCAAACCCGGGACAGAACGAGCAGTACTTC. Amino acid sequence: CASSFSNPGQNEQYF. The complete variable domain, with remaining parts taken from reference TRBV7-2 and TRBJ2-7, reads GAGVSQSPSNKVTEKGKDVELRCDPISGHTALYWYRQSLGQGLEFLIYFQGNSAPDKSGLPSDRFSAERTGGSVSTLTIQRTQQEDSAVYLCASSFSNPGQNEQYFGPGTRLTVT.

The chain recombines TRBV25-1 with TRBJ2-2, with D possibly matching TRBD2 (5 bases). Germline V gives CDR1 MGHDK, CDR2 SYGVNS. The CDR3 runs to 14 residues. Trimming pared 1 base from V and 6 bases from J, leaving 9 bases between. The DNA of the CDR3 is TGTGCCAGCAGTGAATTCGGGGATGCCGGGGAGCTGTTTTTT. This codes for CASSEFGDAGELFF.